This T cell receptor beta chain emerged from a study of T cell repertoires in cytomegalovirus infection. Study-wide background: An indication of both CMV infection and matching HLA type came from public TCR beta signatures.

On this clonotype: Its specificity is not known.

General study results and limits: Public TCR beta family frequency separated CMV-and-HLA carriers, including in an independent cohort. Dominating the ex vivo response were TCR beta clonotypes that were CMV-specific and HLA-C-restricted.

A single record per CDR3 protein comes from TCRdb applying MiXCR to the reads. The sample lists around 550,000 distinct CDR3 sequences, about 30% occurring once. Trimming cost V 9 bases and J 8 bases; bases outside gene matches: 13. Looked up from germline, CDR1 is MDHEN and CDR2 is SYDVKM. This CDR3 has 15 residues. This clonotype was sampled from a human donor in good health (CMV status not recorded). Some clones in this sample may be carry-over from other donors' samples. Sequenced: PBMCs. The chain uses TRBV28 and TRBJ1-4; 9 bases map to TRBD1. CDR3 nucleotides: TGTGCCAGTAAAGGCAGGACAGGGGATAAAGAAAAACTGTTTTTT. Protein: CASKGRTGDKEKLFF.